The clone carrying this T cell receptor beta chain was picked up many times. Antigen unknown. The junction had 5 bases not matched to a gene; V was cut back by 4 bases and J by 7 bases. CDR1 and CDR2 (germline): SGHTA, FQGNSA. The CDR3 loop spans 16 amino acids. 5'RACE with constant-segment primers yielded barcoded, UMI-tagged TCR alpha and TCR beta cDNA libraries. TCRdb passed the 5' RACE reads through MiXCR, listing each CDR3 protein once. The sample includes approximately 290,000 distinct CDR3 sequences, 15% to 20% seen only once; the top ten take 22%. This sample is drawn from a study of T-cell memory formation after mild COVID-19. Across the study: The TCR clusters were mostly specific to one donor. Study-level findings and limits: Certain responding clones were present in pre-infection memory, suggesting participation of cross-reactive memory. CD4+ bias marked clones expanding day 15 to 37, unlike balanced contracting clones.

Sequences were obtained from PBMCs or a T cell subset sorted from them (not recorded which). This rearrangement joins TRBV7-2 to TRBJ2-3, with TRBD2 matching over 16 bases. The receptor was derived from a man between 18 and 29 years old who had mild COVID-19 (a few samples of this study predate the infection). Cell type and time point are not known. CDR3 amino acids: CASSSGTSGGVYTQYF. The CDR3 DNA reads TGTGCCAGCAGCTCAGGGACTAGCGGGGGGGTATATACGCAGTATTTT.